A single sample is the source of the 21 T cell receptor beta chains below, sequenced in a study of vaccination effects on CD4 cells after COVID-19. Within the ViraFEST assay, antigen-specific CD4+ T cells underwent expansion with viral peptide pools prior to sequencing. Isolating CD4+ T cells followed ten to eleven days of culture. According to the study, vaccine recipients showed no prior SARS-CoV-2 infection and negative nucleocapsid antibodies. The protocol was immunoSEQ multiplex PCR, while the TCRdb copy is restricted to in-frame clones and leaves out a portion. Of approximately 30,000 clones listed, approximately 76% are singletons. Their cognate antigens are unknown. This specimen consisted of CD4+ T cells from PBMCs cultured with SARS-CoV-2 spike peptides, obtained before COVID-19 vaccination. The source is a human donor who received a COVID-19 vaccine.

The chain combines TRBV5-6 with TRBJ2-7, with D possibly TRBD2 on 6 matching bases. The CDR3 loop spans 15 amino acids. Germline V gene lookup returns CDR1 SGHDT and CDR2 YYEEEE. Trimming pared 1 base from V and 0 bases from J, leaving 11 bases between. The chain's CDR3 is CASSLRGLLSYEQYF. The CDR3 DNA reads as TGTGCCAGCAGCTTGAGGGGACTCCTCTCCTACGAGCAGTACTTC.

This clone is classed as medium-sized. This chain connects TRBV19 to TRBJ2-7; TRBD2 matches 13 bases. J gave up 7 bases and V 6 bases, and 18 bases lay outside the gene matches. CDR3 length equals 18 residues. CDR1 is LNHDA and CDR2 is SQIVND in the germline V gene (reference sequence). DNA of the CDR3: TGTGCCAGTAGCCGAAAGTCCCCGGGACTAGCGGGGACGTGGGAGCAGTACTTC. It translates to CASSRKSPGLAGTWEQYF.

V gene TRBV10-2 combines with J gene TRBJ2-3; D is ambiguous. CDR3 size: 11 residues. The V gene's germline CDR1 is WSHSY and CDR2 SAAADI. V dropped 8 bases and J dropped 5 bases, with 8 bases sitting between them. The CDR3 DNA follows: TGCGCCAGCTCCGTGGTAGATACGCAGTATTTT. This gives the protein CASSVVDTQYF.

The chain combines TRBV5-5 with TRBJ1-2, with D perhaps matching TRBD1 (6 bases). Trimming cost V 2 bases and J 5 bases, with 13 bases left between them. Germline CDR1 and CDR2: SGHKS and YYEKEE (reference sequence). The CDR3 has 14 amino acids. The CDR3 DNA follows: TGTGCCAGCAGCTTCGGGGGCTCGAGGTATGGCTACACCTTC. Its translation: CASSFGGSRYGYTF. Complete variable domain (other parts from reference TRBV5-5 and TRBJ1-2): DAGVTQSPTHLIKTRGQQVTLRCSPISGHKSVSWYQQVLGQGPQFIFQYYEKEERGRGNFPDRFSARQFPNYSSELNVNALLLGDSALYLCASSFGGSRYGYTFGSGTRLTVV.

The DNA for the CDR3 is TGTGCCAGCAGCCAAGAAGGTAGCGGCTACGAGCAGTACTTC. This sequence encodes CASSQEGSGYEQYF. V usage is TRBV3-1 (or the pseudogene TRBV3-2) and J usage is TRBJ2-7; tentative D call: TRBD2 (6 bases). The CDR3 is made up of 14 amino acids. V was cut by 0 bases and J by 3 bases, with 9 bases left in between. CDR1 and CDR2 from the germline V gene are LGHDT and YNNKEL (reference sequence).

The chain combines TRBV3-1 (or the pseudogene TRBV3-2) with TRBJ2-3; 7 bases are a match to TRBD2. Germline CDR1 reads LGHDT; CDR2 reads YNNKEL (reference sequence). Trimming removed 4 bases from V and 4 bases from J; junction bases left unmatched: 11. The CDR3 consists of 16 residues. The CDR3 spells CASSRLNLGGSDTQYF. The CDR3 DNA is TGTGCCAGCAGCCGCCTGAATCTCGGGGGGTCAGATACGCAGTATTTT.

The chain couples TRBV3-1 (or the pseudogene TRBV3-2) to TRBJ1-1; D gene unclear. V gave up 0 bases and J gave up 1 base, with 9 bases separating them. CDR3 length: 15 amino acids. Germline loops: CDR1 LGHDT, CDR2 YNNKEL (reference sequence). CDR3 nucleotides: TGTGCCAGCAGCCAAGAACAGAGAGAGAACACTGAAGCTTTCTTT. It yields the protein CASSQEQRENTEAFF.

The chain has TRBV19 and TRBJ1-2; D is undetermined. Germline assignment: CDR1 LNHDA and CDR2 SQIVND (reference sequence). This CDR3 spans 14 amino acids. V lost 6 bases to trimming and J lost 5 bases, with 16 bases between them. CDR3 in amino acids: CASRLSEFTYGYTF. CDR3 nucleotide sequence: TGTGCCAGTAGGCTGAGCGAGTTTACTTATGGCTACACCTTC. The full variable domain, with the rest looked up from reference TRBV19 and TRBJ1-2, is DGGITQSPKYLFRKEGQNVTLSCEQNLNHDAMYWYRQDPGQGLRLIYYSQIVNDFQKGDIAEGYSVSREKKESFPLTVTSAQKNPTAFYLCASRLSEFTYGYTFGSGTRLTVV.

The chain links TRBV3-1 (or the pseudogene TRBV3-2) to TRBJ2-5; D might be TRBD1 (5 bases). This CDR3 contains 16 residues. Trimming removed 0 bases at V and 5 bases at J, with 16 bases between. From germline, CDR1 is LGHDT and CDR2 YNNKEL (reference sequence). The chain's CDR3 is CASSQDTSARAETQYF. The DNA of the CDR3 is TGTGCCAGCAGCCAAGATACCTCCGCCAGGGCGGAGACCCAGTACTTC.

J is TRBJ2-5 and V is TRBV11-2, with D perhaps assigned TRBD1 or TRBD2 (5 bases each). This CDR3 contains 15 residues. Germline V gene lookup returns CDR1 SGHAT and CDR2 FQNNGV. V was cut by 3 bases and J by 7 bases, with 18 bases left in between. This chain's CDR3 is CASSFPGRTAGTQYF. CDR3 nucleotide sequence: TGTGCCAGCAGCTTTCCGGGACGGACTGCAGGGACCCAGTACTTC.

The V gene is TRBV2, the J gene TRBJ2-5; D might be TRBD2 (6 bases). The CDR3 totals 13 residues. V dropped 6 bases and J dropped 5 bases, with 13 bases sitting between them. CDR1 is SNHLY and CDR2 is FYNNEI in the germline V gene. CDR3 coding DNA: TGTGCCAGCAGGGGGGACTCGATGGAGACCCAGTACTTC. It is translated as CASRGDSMETQYF.

This chain links TRBV2 with TRBJ1-6, with D hard to call. The CDR3 has 12 amino acids. Trimming pared 7 bases from V and 6 bases from J, leaving 7 bases between. Per the germline V gene, CDR1 is SNHLY and CDR2 is FYNNEI. The CDR3 nucleotides read TGTGCCAGCAAGTACAGTAATTCACCCCTCCACTTT. The encoded protein is CASKYSNSPLHF.

This clone was recorded once. V is TRBV6-4 and J is TRBJ2-1, with 10 bases matching TRBD1. Trimming cost V 5 bases and J 6 bases; bases outside gene matches: 16. There are 18 residues in the CDR3. Germline CDR1 reads MRHNA; CDR2 reads SNTAGT. In nucleotides, the CDR3 is TGTGCCAGCAGTCCCCTGACAGGGGGCTCAGAGGGGGCCAATGAGCAGTTCTTC. It specifies CASSPLTGGSEGANEQFF.

The chain links TRBV5-6 to TRBJ2-5, with 16 bases fitting TRBD2. The CDR3 runs to 17 residues. CDR1 is SGHDT and CDR2 is YYEEEE in the germline V gene. The V and J ends lost 4 bases and 5 bases, in that order; junction bases with no gene match: 8. CDR3 DNA: TGTGCCAGCAGCAAGGGACTAGCGGGGGGGCTGGTGGAGACCCAGTACTTC. Residues: CASSKGLAGGLVETQYF.

The V and J genes are TRBV10-1 and TRBJ1-5; a possible D gene is TRBD1 (6 bases). Germline CDR1 reads WNHNN; CDR2 reads SYGVQD (reference sequence). This CDR3 contains 13 residues. Deletions cut 5 bases from V and 6 bases from J, with 11 bases between. For the CDR3, the DNA is TGCGCCAGCAGTTCGGGGGCGGTTCAGCCCCAGCATTTT. It yields the protein CASSSGAVQPQHF.

The V call is TRBV6-5, the J call TRBJ1-2, with D perhaps TRBD1 (5 bases). The CDR3 consists of 16 residues. V was shortened by 0 bases and J by 2 bases, with 13 bases between the two germline ends. Germline CDR1 is MNHEY and CDR2 is SVGAGI. The CDR3 DNA sequence: TGTGCCAGCAGTTACTCGAGGGCAGGGTCAAACTATGGCTACACCTTC. Its protein product is CASSYSRAGSNYGYTF.

The chain is built from TRBV6-6 and TRBJ2-2; the match to TRBD2 covers 9 bases. The V and J ends lost 6 bases and 3 bases, in that order; junction bases with no gene match: 11. Germline loops: CDR1 MNHNY, CDR2 SVGAGI (reference sequence). The CDR3 contains 17 residues. CDR3 DNA: TGTGCCAGCAGCCGACACGGTCTAGCGGGATACACCGGGGAGCTGTTTTTT. This encodes CASSRHGLAGYTGELFF.

The CDR3 is CASSIILNTIYF. The CDR3 DNA sequence: TGTGCCAGCAGTATCATTCTAAACACCATATATTTT. The rearrangement joins TRBV27 to TRBJ1-3; D is ambiguous. CDR1 and CDR2 (germline): MNHEY, SMNVEV (reference sequence). Trimming cost V 5 bases and J 6 bases, with 8 bases left between them. There are 12 residues in the CDR3.

This chain connects TRBV7-8 to TRBJ2-1; D may be TRBD2 (6 bases). Germline-derived CDR1 and CDR2 are SGHVS and FQNEAQ. CDR3 length: 17 residues. Between the trimmed V and J ends, which lost 5 bases and 9 bases, there was a span of 26 bases. The CDR3 sequence: CASSPTSRGALWVEQFF. CDR3 sequence (DNA): TGTGCCAGCAGCCCCACGTCCCGCGGGGCCCTTTGGGTTGAGCAGTTCTTC.

V usage is TRBV6-5 and J usage is TRBJ1-1, with TRBD1 as a possible D gene (6 bases). From germline, CDR1 is MNHEY and CDR2 SVGAGI. There are 13 residues in the CDR3. V lost 8 bases and J lost 5, with 15 bases in between. The CDR3 region has the DNA TGTGCCAGCGCGCTGGGGGGGCCAACTGAAGCTTTCTTT. Its translation is CASALGGPTEAFF.

The chain links TRBV7-9 to TRBJ1-4; 11 bases agree with TRBD1. This CDR3 is 16 amino acids long. Germline CDR1 is SEHNR and CDR2 is FQNEAQ (reference sequence). V lost 5 bases, J lost 3 bases, and 5 bases stayed unmatched. CDR3 sequence (DNA): TGTGCCAGCAGCCAAGGACAGGGGGCTGCTAATGAAAAACTGTTTTTT. This translates into CASSQGQGAANEKLFF.